The clone carrying this T cell receptor (beta chain) came up once. This specimen comes from a study of blood T cell repertoires in COVID-19. Overall study context: In each case, the material was cDNA or gDNA derived from T cells, B-cell-depleted T cells, or PBMCs.

This CDR3 has 14 residues. V was pared by 6 bases and J by 4 bases, with 7 bases of the junction left unmatched. Per the germline V gene, CDR1 is ENHRY and CDR2 is SYGVKD. Across about two dozen US areas, participants ranged in age from roughly 18 to 89 years. Sequenced by immunoSEQ multiplex PCR; TCRdb stores in-frame clones only, minus some. The sample holds 250,000 to 300,000 clones, around 83% seen once. The chain joins TRBV10-3 to TRBJ1-1; TRBD1 aligns across 8 bases. The sequence derives from a man in his forties or fifties who had been exposed to COVID-19. Input material: PBMCs or T cells enriched from blood (not recorded which). CDR3 protein: CAIRAGGLGTEAFF. The CDR3 DNA reads as TGTGCCATCAGAGCAGGGGGCTTGGGCACTGAAGCTTTCTTT.